A selection of T cell receptor beta chains follows, all from one sample in a study of blood T cell repertoires in COVID-19. This table comes from immunoSEQ multiplex PCR, and its TCRdb copy is limited to in-frame clones, with some not included. Counted here are about 35,000 clones, 85% to 90% occurring once; the ten biggest clones make up roughly 45%. Sequencing input: peripheral blood. The receptors were sampled from a man in his sixties with active or convalescent COVID-19. Both conserved end residues are part of each CDR3. The D gene is left open where the match is weak. Part of the rows lack a size; the others show once, few, many or a class for expanded clones.

j_call d_call v_call clone_size cdr3_aa cdr3_nt
TRBJ2-2 TRBD2 TRBV6-6 - CASSPILAGANTGELFF TGTGCCAGCAGTCCCATCTTAGCGGGGGCTAACACCGGGGAGCTGTTTTTT
TRBJ1-1 - TRBV29-1 - CSVPRDLGDRTEAFF TGCAGCGTTCCCCGGGACTTAGGGGATAGAACTGAAGCTTTCTTT
TRBJ1-6 TRBD1 TRBV5-1 - CASSLGEGPGQSPLHF TGCGCCAGCAGCCTGGGGGAAGGACCGGGACAGTCACCCCTCCACTTT
TRBJ1-2 - TRBV28 - CASSLFLYGYTF TGTGCCAGCAGCCTTTTCCTCTATGGCTACACCTTC
TRBJ1-3 TRBD1 TRBV2 - CASRSRDRVSAGNTIYF TGTGCCAGCAGGTCCCGGGACAGGGTTTCGGCTGGAAACACCATATATTTT
TRBJ2-5 - TRBV7-7 - CASSLFGSGETQYF TGTGCCAGCAGCTTATTTGGGTCAGGAGAGACCCAGTACTTC
TRBJ2-1 - TRBV14 - CASSRVTGQFLYNEQFF TGTGCCAGCAGCCGCGTAACAGGGCAGTTTCTCTACAATGAGCAGTTCTTC
TRBJ2-5 - TRBV3-1/TRBV3-2 - CASSQGFGLREGTQYF TGTGCCAGCAGCCAAGGTTTCGGGCTCCGAGAGGGGACCCAGTACTTC
TRBJ2-2 TRBD1 TRBV15 - CATSNEQGYSVVGELFF TGTGCCACCAGCAACGAACAGGGGTATAGTGTTGTCGGGGAGCTGTTTTTT
TRBJ2-5 - TRBV28 few CASSSLQGVGETQYF TGTGCCAGCAGTTCGCTACAGGGCGTAGGGGAGACCCAGTACTTC
TRBJ2-5 TRBD1 TRBV5-5 - CASSQTGAVETQYF TGTGCCAGCAGCCAGACAGGGGCGGTAGAGACCCAGTACTTC
TRBJ2-3 TRBD1 TRBV28 once CASNRQGVFTDTQYF TGTGCCAGCAATAGGCAGGGGGTATTTACAGATACGCAGTATTTT
TRBJ2-1 TRBD2 TRBV19 - CASTSLPGLAGGNEQFF TGTGCCAGTACCTCTCTCCCGGGACTAGCGGGGGGCAATGAGCAGTTCTTC
TRBJ2-1 TRBD1 TRBV24-1 - CATSDSGQGDYNEQFF TGTGCCACCAGTGATTCCGGACAGGGGGATTACAATGAGCAGTTCTTC
TRBJ2-5 - TRBV12-3/TRBV12-4 - CASSSTGRETQYF TGTGCCAGCAGTTCAACAGGGCGAGAGACCCAGTACTTC
TRBJ2-5 - TRBV7-7 - CASSLGPRAGTQYF TGTGCCAGCAGCTTAGGCCCCAGAGCGGGGACCCAGTACTTC
TRBJ2-5 TRBD1 TRBV7-2 - CASSWDRGETQYF TGTGCCAGCAGCTGGGACAGGGGCGAGACCCAGTACTTC
TRBJ2-2 - TRBV5-1 - CASSLRSVGQGMPGELFF TGCGCCAGCAGCTTGAGAAGCGTCGGGCAGGGAATGCCCGGGGAGCTGTTTTTT
TRBJ1-5 - TRBV6-5 - CATTSAMGNQPQHF TGTGCCACCACATCAGCGATGGGCAATCAGCCCCAGCATTTT
TRBJ1-2 - TRBV6-2/TRBV6-3 - CASSYGSYGYTF TGTGCCAGCAGTTACGGGAGCTATGGCTACACCTTC
TRBJ2-3 TRBD2 TRBV7-9 - CASSLAGSGGRSSTDTQYF TGTGCCAGCAGCTTAGCGGGGAGCGGGGGGCGCAGTAGCACAGATACGCAGTATTTT